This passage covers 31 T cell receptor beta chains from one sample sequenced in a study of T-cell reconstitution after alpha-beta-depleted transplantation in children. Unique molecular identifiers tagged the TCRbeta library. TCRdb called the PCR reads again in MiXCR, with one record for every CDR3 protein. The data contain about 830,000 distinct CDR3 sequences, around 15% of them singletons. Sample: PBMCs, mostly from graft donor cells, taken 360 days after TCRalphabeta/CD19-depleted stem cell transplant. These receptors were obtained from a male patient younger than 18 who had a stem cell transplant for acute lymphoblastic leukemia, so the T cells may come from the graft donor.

CDR3 region: CASSPHARNEQFF. The CDR3 DNA sequence: TGTGCCAGCAGTCCCCATGCGAGGAATGAGCAGTTCTTC. The V and J genes are TRBV6-1 and TRBJ2-1; D is ambiguous. Trimming stripped 5 bases from V and 7 bases from J, with 12 bases between. CDR3 length equals 13 residues. Germline V CDR1 and CDR2: MNHNS, SASEGT.

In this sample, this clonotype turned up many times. The CDR3 nucleotides read TGTGCCAGCAGCTTAGAGCTAGCGGGAGGGCCGCAAGGCGAGCAGTACTTC. This encodes CASSLELAGGPQGEQYF. The genes are TRBV7-2 and TRBJ2-7; 12 positions match TRBD2. V lost 1 base, J lost 6 bases, and 10 bases stayed unmatched. CDR1 and CDR2 from the germline V gene are SGHTA and FQGNSA. The CDR3 extends over 17 amino acids. The variable domain in full, with the rest retrieved from reference TRBV7-2 and TRBJ2-7, is GAGVSQSPSNKVTEKGKDVELRCDPISGHTALYWYRQSLGQGLEFLIYFQGNSAPDKSGLPSDRFSAERTGGSVSTLTIQRTQQEDSAVYLCASSLELAGGPQGEQYFGPGTRLTVT.

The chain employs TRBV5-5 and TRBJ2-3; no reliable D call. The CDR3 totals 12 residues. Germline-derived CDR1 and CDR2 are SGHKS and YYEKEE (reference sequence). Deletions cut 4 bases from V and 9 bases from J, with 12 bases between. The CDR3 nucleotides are TGTGCCAGCAGCGTCGATTTGGGAACGCAGTATTTT. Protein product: CASSVDLGTQYF.

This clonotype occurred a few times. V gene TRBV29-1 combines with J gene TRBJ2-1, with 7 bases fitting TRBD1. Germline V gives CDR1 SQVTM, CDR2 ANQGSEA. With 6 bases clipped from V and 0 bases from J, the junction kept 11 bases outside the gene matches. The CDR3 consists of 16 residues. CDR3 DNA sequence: TGCAGCGTCGCTCCGGGACAGCACTACTCCTACAATGAGCAGTTCTTC. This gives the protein CSVAPGQHYSYNEQFF.

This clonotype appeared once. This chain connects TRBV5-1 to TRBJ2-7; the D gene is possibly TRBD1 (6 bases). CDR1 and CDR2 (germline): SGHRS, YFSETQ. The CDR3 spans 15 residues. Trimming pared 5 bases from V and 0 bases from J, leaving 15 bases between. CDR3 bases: TGCGCCAGCAGGCACGGACAGCCGAGCTCCTACGAGCAGTACTTC. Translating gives CASRHGQPSSYEQYF.

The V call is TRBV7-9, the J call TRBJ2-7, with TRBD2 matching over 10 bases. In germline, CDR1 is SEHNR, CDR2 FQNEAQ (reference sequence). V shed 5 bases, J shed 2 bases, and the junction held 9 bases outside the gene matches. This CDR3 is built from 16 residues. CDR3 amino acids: CASSQIAGGPTYEQYF. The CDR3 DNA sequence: TGTGCCAGCAGCCAAATAGCGGGAGGCCCAACCTACGAGCAGTACTTC.

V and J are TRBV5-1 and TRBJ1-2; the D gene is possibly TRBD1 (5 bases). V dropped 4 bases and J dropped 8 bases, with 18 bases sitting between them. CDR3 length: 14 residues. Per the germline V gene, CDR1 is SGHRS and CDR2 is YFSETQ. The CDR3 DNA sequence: TGCGCCAGCAGCCCCCCATCAGGGTTAAACGGCTACACCTTC. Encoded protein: CASSPPSGLNGYTF.

In DNA form, the CDR3 reads TGTGCCAGCACTAGCGCCTTCTACAATGAGCAGTTCTTC. Translation: CASTSAFYNEQFF. The V gene is TRBV12-3 or TRBV12-4, the J gene TRBJ2-1, with D perhaps matching TRBD2 (6 bases). The CDR3 extends over 13 amino acids. With 7 bases removed from V and 3 bases from J, the gap between germline ends came to 10 bases.

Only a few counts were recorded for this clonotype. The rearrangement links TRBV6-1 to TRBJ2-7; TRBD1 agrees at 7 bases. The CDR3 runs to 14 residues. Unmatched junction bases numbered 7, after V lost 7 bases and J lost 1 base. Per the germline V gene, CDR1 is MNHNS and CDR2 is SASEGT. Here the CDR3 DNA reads TGTGCCAGCACCCCCGGGACAGCATCCTACGAGCAGTACTTC. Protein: CASTPGTASYEQYF.

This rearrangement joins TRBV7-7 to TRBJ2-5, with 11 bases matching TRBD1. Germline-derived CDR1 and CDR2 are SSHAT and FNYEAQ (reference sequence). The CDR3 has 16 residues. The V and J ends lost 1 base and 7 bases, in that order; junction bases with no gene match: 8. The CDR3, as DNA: TGTGCCAGCAGCTTAGGTCTGGGCGGACAGGGGGCGACCCAGTACTTC. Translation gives CASSLGLGGQGATQYF.

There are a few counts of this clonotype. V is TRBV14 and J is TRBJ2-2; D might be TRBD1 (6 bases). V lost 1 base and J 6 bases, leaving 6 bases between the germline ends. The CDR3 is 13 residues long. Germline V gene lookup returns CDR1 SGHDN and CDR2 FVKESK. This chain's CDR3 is CASSQGQAGELFF. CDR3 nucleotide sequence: TGTGCCAGCAGCCAAGGACAGGCCGGGGAGCTGTTTTTT.

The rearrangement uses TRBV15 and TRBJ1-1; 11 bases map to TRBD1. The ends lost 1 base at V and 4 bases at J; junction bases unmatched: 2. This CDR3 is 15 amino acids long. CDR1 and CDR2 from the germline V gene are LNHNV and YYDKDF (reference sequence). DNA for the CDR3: TGTGCCACCAGCAGAGGGGACAGGGGGTCCACTGAAGCTTTCTTT. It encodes CATSRGDRGSTEAFF.

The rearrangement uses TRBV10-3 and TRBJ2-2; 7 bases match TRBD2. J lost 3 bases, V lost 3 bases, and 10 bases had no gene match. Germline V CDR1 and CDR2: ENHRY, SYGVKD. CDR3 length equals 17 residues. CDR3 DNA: TGTGCCATCAGTGACTCCTCGAGCGGGGCCTACACCGGGGAGCTGTTTTTT. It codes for CAISDSSSGAYTGELFF.

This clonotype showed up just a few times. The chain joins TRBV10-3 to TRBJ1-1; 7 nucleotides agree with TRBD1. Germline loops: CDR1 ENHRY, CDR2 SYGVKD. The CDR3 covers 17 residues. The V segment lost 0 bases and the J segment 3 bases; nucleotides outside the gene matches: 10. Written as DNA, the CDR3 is TGTGCCATCAGTGAGTCAAGGGGGGACAGTCATCACACTGAAGCTTTCTTT. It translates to CAISESRGDSHHTEAFF.

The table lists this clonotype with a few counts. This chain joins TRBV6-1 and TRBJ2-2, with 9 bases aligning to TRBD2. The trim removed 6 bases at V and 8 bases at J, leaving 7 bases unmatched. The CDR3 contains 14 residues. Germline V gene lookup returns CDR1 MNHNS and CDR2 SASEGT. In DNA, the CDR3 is TGTGCCAGCAGCGCCGGGACTAGCCTGGGGGAGCTGTTTTTT. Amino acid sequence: CASSAGTSLGELFF.

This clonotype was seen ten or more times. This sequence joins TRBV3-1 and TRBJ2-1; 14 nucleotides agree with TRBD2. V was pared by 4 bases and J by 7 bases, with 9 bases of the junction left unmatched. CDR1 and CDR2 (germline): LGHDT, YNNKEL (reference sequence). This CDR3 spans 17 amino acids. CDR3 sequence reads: CASSRGLAGGTGNEQFF. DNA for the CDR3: TGTGCCAGCAGCCGTGGACTAGCGGGAGGAACTGGGAATGAGCAGTTCTTC.

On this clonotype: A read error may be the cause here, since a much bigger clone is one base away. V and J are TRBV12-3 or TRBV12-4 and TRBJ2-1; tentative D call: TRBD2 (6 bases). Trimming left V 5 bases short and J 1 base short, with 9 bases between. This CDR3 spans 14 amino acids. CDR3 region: CASSRGTSYNEQFF. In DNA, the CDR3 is TGTGCCAGCAGTCGCGGGACTTCCTACAATGAGCAGTTCTTC.

CDR3 nucleotides: TGCGCCAGCAGCGAGAAACTGGGGATTGTTCAGCCCCAGCATTTT. Its protein product is CASSEKLGIVQPQHF. The chain is built from TRBV4-1 and TRBJ1-5; D gene unclear. V was shortened by 5 bases and J by 6 bases, with 17 bases between the two germline ends. The CDR3 extends over 15 amino acids. Per the germline V gene, CDR1 is MGHRA and CDR2 is YSYEKL.

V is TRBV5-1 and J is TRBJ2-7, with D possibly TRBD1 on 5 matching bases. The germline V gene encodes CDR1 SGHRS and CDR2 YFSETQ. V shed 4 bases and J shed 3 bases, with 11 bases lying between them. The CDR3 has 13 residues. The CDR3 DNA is TGCGCCAGCAGCGCGACAGTCTACTACGAGCAGTACTTC. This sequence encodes CASSATVYYEQYF.

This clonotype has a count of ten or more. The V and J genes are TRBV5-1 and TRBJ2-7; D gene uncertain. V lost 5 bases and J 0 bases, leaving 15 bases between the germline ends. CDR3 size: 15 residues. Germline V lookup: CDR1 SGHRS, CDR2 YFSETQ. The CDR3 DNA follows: TGCGCCAGCAGTCGTTCCGAACCGAGCTCCTACGAGCAGTACTTC. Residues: CASSRSEPSSYEQYF.

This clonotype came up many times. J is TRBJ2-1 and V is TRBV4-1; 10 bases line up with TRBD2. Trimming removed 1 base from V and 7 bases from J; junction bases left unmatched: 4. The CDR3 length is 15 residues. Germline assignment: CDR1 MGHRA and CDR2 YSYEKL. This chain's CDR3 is CASSQVLAGDNEQFF. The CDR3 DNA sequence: TGCGCCAGCAGCCAAGTGCTAGCGGGAGATAATGAGCAGTTCTTC.

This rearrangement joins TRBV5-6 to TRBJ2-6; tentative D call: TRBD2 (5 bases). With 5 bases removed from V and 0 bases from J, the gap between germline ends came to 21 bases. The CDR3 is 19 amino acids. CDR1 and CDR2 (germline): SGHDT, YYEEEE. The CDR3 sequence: CASRQLSGFRPSGANVLTF. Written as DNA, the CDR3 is TGTGCCAGCAGACAACTGTCGGGATTTAGGCCCTCTGGGGCCAACGTCCTGACTTTC.

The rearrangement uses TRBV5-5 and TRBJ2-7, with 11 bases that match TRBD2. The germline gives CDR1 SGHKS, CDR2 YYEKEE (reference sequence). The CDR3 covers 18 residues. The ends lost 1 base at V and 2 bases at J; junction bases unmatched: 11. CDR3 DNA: TGTGCCAGCAGCTTGCAGCTAGCGGGAGGCCGAATCACCTACGAGCAGTACTTC. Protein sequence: CASSLQLAGGRITYEQYF.

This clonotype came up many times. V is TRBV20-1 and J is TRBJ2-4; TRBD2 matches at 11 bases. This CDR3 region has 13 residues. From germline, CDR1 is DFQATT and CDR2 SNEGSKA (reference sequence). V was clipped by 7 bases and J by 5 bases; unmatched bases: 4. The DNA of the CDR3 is TGCAGTGGGCCGGGACTAGCGGAAAACATTCAGTACTTC. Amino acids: CSGPGLAENIQYF.

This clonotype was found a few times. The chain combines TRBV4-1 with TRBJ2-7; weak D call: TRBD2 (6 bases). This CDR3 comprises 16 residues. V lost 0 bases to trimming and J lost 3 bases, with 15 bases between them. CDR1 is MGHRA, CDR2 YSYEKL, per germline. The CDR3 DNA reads TGCGCCAGCAGCCAAGATCTAGCGAGGGGTCGCTACGAGCAGTACTTC. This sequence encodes CASSQDLARGRYEQYF.

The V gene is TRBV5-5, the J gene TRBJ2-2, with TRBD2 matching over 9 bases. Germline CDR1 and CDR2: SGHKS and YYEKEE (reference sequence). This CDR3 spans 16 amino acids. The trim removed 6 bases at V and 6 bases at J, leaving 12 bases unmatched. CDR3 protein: CASTLSGSIVSGELFF. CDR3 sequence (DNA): TGTGCCAGCACCCTTAGCGGGAGTATAGTATCCGGGGAGCTGTTTTTT.

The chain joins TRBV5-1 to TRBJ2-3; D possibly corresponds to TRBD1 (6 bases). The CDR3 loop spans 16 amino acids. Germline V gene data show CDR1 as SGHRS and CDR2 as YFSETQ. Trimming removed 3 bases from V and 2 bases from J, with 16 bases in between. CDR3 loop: CASSSRQDFITDTQYF. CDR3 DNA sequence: TGCGCCAGCAGCTCTCGACAGGACTTTATCACAGATACGCAGTATTTT.

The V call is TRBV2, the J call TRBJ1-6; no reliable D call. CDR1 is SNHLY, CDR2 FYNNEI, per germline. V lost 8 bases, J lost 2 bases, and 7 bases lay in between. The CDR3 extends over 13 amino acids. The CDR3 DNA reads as TGTGCCAGCGCCCGCCCCTATAATTCACCCCTCCACTTT. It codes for CASARPYNSPLHF.

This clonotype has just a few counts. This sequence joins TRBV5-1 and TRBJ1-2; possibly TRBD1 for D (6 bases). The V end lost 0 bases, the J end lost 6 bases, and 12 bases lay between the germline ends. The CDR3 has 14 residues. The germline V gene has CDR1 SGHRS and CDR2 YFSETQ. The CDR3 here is CASSLEGVYDGYTF. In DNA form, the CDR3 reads TGCGCCAGCAGCTTGGAGGGGGTTTATGATGGCTACACCTTC.

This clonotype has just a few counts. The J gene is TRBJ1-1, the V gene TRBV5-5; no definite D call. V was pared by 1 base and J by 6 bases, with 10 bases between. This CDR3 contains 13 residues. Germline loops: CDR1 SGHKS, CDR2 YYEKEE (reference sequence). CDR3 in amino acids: CASSLHELAEAFF. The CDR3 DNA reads TGTGCCAGCAGCTTGCATGAACTCGCTGAAGCTTTCTTT.

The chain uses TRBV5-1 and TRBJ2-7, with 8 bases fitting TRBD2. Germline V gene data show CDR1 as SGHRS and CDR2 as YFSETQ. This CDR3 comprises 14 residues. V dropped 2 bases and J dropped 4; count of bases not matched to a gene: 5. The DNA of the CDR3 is TGCGCCAGCAGCTTCATGACTAGCGAGTACGAGCAGTACTTC. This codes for CASSFMTSEYEQYF.